This entry lists 6 T cell receptor beta chains sequenced from one sample in a study of neurological immune-mediated disorders. TCRdb reprocessed the 5' RACE reads via MiXCR and lists one record per CDR3 protein. Of roughly 32,000 distinct CDR3 sequences listed, approximately 5% were seen once; the top ten hold 2% to 2.5%. The source material was CD4+ T cells from blood. All receptors come from a woman between 50 and 59 years old in good health.

This clonotype was counted many times. The V and J genes are TRBV4-3 and TRBJ2-1; 9 positions agree with TRBD2. This CDR3 contains 17 residues. V trimming: 3 bases; J trimming: 3 bases; junction bases outside the gene matches: 9. Germline CDR1 reads LGHNA; CDR2 reads YSLEER. The CDR3: CASSQGAGGSIYNEQFF. DNA for the CDR3: TGCGCCAGCAGCCAGGGGGCGGGGGGGAGTATCTACAATGAGCAGTTCTTC.

This clonotype was counted ten times or more. This chain links TRBV7-2 with TRBJ2-3; D tentatively fits TRBD1 or TRBD2 (6 bases each). CDR3 length: 15 amino acids. Germline V gives CDR1 SGHTA, CDR2 FQGNSA. V shed 2 bases and J shed 6 bases, with 15 bases lying between them. CDR3 region: CASSLPTRGRDTQYF. The CDR3 DNA reads as TGTGCCAGCAGCTTACCCACAAGGGGGAGGGATACGCAGTATTTT.

This clonotype was detected many times. The chain joins TRBV29-1 to TRBJ2-3, with 7 bases aligning to TRBD1. Germline CDR1 and CDR2: SQVTM and ANQGSEA. Trimming removed 7 bases from V and 2 bases from J; junction bases left unmatched: 9. The CDR3 is made up of 14 amino acids. CDR3 protein: CSAPGQLHTDTQYF. As DNA, the CDR3 is TGCAGCGCCCCGGGACAGCTCCACACAGATACGCAGTATTTT.

This clonotype was counted many times. This rearrangement joins TRBV9 to TRBJ2-2; D gene ambiguous. V lost 3 bases and J lost 5, with 14 bases in between. This CDR3 region has 15 residues. CDR1 SGDLS and CDR2 YYNGEE come from the germline V gene. The chain's CDR3 is CASSAVTMDTGELFF. DNA of the CDR3: TGTGCCAGCAGCGCCGTTACTATGGATACCGGGGAGCTGTTTTTT.

This clonotype occurred many times. V usage is TRBV14 and J usage is TRBJ2-5, with TRBD2 as a possible D gene (6 bases). Looked up from germline, CDR1 is SGHDN and CDR2 is FVKESK. V lost 0 bases to trimming and J lost 5 bases, with 13 bases between them. The CDR3 sequence is 15 residues long. The CDR3 DNA is TGTGCCAGCAGCCAAGACAGGGACTGGGGTGAGACCCAGTACTTC. This gives the protein CASSQDRDWGETQYF.

This clonotype was counted at least ten times. This chain joins TRBV5-1 and TRBJ1-2; D not resolved. V shed 2 bases and J shed 6 bases, with 11 bases lying between them. Looked up from germline, CDR1 is SGHRS and CDR2 is YFSETQ. The CDR3 totals 13 residues. CDR3 amino acids: CASSLSPLDGYTF. CDR3 sequence (DNA): TGCGCCAGCAGCTTAAGTCCTCTTGATGGCTACACCTTC.